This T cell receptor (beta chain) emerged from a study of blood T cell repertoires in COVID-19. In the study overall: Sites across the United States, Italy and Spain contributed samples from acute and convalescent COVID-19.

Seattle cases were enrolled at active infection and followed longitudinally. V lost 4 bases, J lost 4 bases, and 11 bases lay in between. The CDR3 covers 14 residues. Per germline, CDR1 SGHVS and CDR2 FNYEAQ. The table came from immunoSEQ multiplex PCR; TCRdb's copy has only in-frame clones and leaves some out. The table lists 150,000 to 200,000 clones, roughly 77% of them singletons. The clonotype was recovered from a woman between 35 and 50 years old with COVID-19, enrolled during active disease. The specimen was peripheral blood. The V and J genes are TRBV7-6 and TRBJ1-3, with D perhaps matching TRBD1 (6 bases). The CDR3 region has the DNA TGTGCCAGCAGCTCCAGGGGAGGGGGAAACACCATATATTTT. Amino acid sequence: CASSSRGGGNTIYF.